What follows is one T cell receptor beta chain and its context. What it binds is not known. Scientists ran DNA taken from cultured CD4+ T cells through the Oncomine TCR Beta short-read assay for sequencing. The authors extracted genomic DNA from cultured CD4+ T cells. TCRdb recomputed calls from the PCR reads with MiXCR, one row per CDR3 protein. The repertoire holds some 25,000 distinct CDR3 sequences, with roughly 40% as singletons. This sample stems from a study of vaccination and CD4 T cells after COVID-19. Study-wide points: Spike mono-reactivity was the property of 304 of 307 vaccine-specific clones in convalescent patients.

Trimming stripped 3 bases from V and 6 bases from J, with 9 bases between. The CDR3 runs 13 residues. Germline V gene sequence: CDR1 MDHEN, CDR2 SYDVKM. Treatment in this sample: roughly ten-day PBMC culture with coronavirus spike peptide pools or control peptides (ViraFEST assay). ViraFEST used peptide pools to expand antigen-specific T cells, then sequenced TCRs. Specimen: CD4+ T cells from blood, cultured in vitro. V usage is TRBV28 and J usage is TRBJ1-5; D not certain. The TCR comes from a human donor who had recovered from COVID-19. The CDR3 protein is CASSLSAVQPQHF. CDR3 in DNA: TGTGCCAGCAGTTTGTCGGCGGTTCAGCCCCAGCATTTT. The whole variable domain, remainder taken from reference TRBV28 and TRBJ1-5, is DVKVTQSSRYLVKRTGEKVFLECVQDMDHENMFWYRQDPGLGLRLIYFSYDVKMKEKGDIPEGYSVSREKKERFSLILESASTNQTSMYLCASSLSAVQPQHFGDGTRLSIL.